There are many counts of the clone carrying this TCR beta chain. V was shortened by 4 bases and J by 1 base, with 10 bases between the two germline ends. Germline V lookup: CDR1 LGHDT, CDR2 YNNKEL (reference sequence). The CDR3 loop spans 14 amino acids. The data derive from a study of T cells in Graves' hyperthyroidism and ophthalmopathy. Those with hyperthyroidism were 18 to 65 years old, newly diagnosed, and ill for under 2 months. The CDR3 regions of TCR beta were amplified from RNA transcripts. TCR CDR3 regions were first amplified by RT-PCR with HTBI primers. A single record per CDR3 protein comes from TCRdb applying MiXCR to the multiplex PCR reads. The repertoire holds about 350,000 distinct CDR3 sequences, about a fifth seen once, with 3.7% in the top ten.

The clonotype originates from a woman under 30 with Graves' hyperthyroidism. The material sequenced was blood. The chain links TRBV3-1 to TRBJ1-2; tentative D call: TRBD1 (5 bases). CDR3 coding DNA: TGTGCCAGCAGCCGGGGACGGAGTAACTATGGCTACACCTTC. As protein: CASSRGRSNYGYTF.